These 10 T cell receptor beta chains were sequenced from one sample in a study of CXCR3-negative and CXCR3-positive naive CD8 T cells. Study observations and caveats: TRB CDR3s of CXCR3-positive naive cells were more hydrophobic than those of CXCR3-negative naive cells.

The TRB cDNA libraries were prepared by 5' RACE with UMI labels. TCRdb reprocessed the 5' RACE reads, with one entry per CDR3 protein and no DNA. The listing contains 140,000 to 150,000 distinct CDR3 sequences. These receptors are not linked to any known antigen. Sequencing was performed on naive CXCR3+ CD8+ T cells from blood. Subset denoted: CD45RO-CCR7+CD27+CD95- naive CD8+ T cells expressing CXCR3 (TNR3+). These receptors were collected from a human donor in good health. Some clones in this sample may be carry-over from other donors' samples.

CDR3 residues: CASLRDGSYNEQFF. The chain couples TRBV28 to TRBJ2-1; with no DNA, the TCRdb D assignment of TRBD1 cannot be verified. This CDR3 has 14 residues. Germline V gene data show CDR1 as MDHEN and CDR2 as SYDVKM.

The chain carries TRBV3-1 and TRBJ2-3. CDR3 length equals 16 residues. Per the germline V gene, CDR1 is LGHDT and CDR2 is YNNKEL (reference sequence). CDR3 protein: CASSQVHGGSTDTQYF.

The rearrangement links TRBV29-1 to TRBJ2-7; TCRdb reports TRBD2, a call that lacks DNA to check it against. The CDR3 is 14 amino acids. Germline values: CDR1 SQVTM, CDR2 ANQGSEA. The CDR3 spells CSAQGLAGSYEQYF.

The chain recombines TRBV27 with TRBJ1-3. This CDR3 contains 16 residues. Per germline, CDR1 MNHEY and CDR2 SMNVEV (reference sequence). The CDR3 sequence: CASSPWTGSSGNTIYF.

The genes are TRBV6-2 or TRBV6-3 and TRBJ1-2. The CDR3 loop spans 15 amino acids. CDR1 and CDR2 (germline): MNHEY, SVGEGT. CDR3 sequence: CASSYSISGPDGYTF.

The chain has TRBV29-1 and TRBJ2-3; TCRdb's assignment of TRBD2 cannot be checked, as there is no DNA. Germline V gene data show CDR1 as SQVTM and CDR2 as ANQGSEA. The CDR3 covers 14 residues. The CDR3 region is CSAYMIGPTDTQYF.

The chain joins TRBV4-3 to TRBJ2-4; TCRdb indicates TRBD2, and absent DNA this call remains unverified. The V gene's germline CDR1 is LGHNA and CDR2 YSLEER. The CDR3 has 16 residues. The CDR3 spells CASSQEEGIGKNIQYF.

CDR3: CASSWGQAYEQYF. This chain connects TRBV12-3 or TRBV12-4 to TRBJ2-7; absent DNA, TCRdb's TRBD1 call cannot be checked. This CDR3 is 13 amino acids long.

The V gene is TRBV20-1, the J gene TRBJ1-2. The CDR3 length is 11 residues. Germline CDR1 reads DFQATT; CDR2 reads SNEGSKA (reference sequence). The CDR3 sequence: CSARQAAYYTF.

This chain connects TRBV7-2 to TRBJ1-2. CDR3 length: 17 residues. CDR1 and CDR2 (germline): SGHTA, FQGNSA. CDR3 region: CASSLEAESLVEPGYTF.